This TCR beta chain emerged from a study of brain T cells in children with intractable seizures. As for time point: blood from clinic visit 5 months post-surgery; TSC patient then seizure free. Surgery cases with the highest brain T cell transcript signatures were chosen for sequencing. Findings of the study overall: Pre-surgery blood may have been undersampled, hiding some clones.

V gave up 4 bases and J gave up 3 bases, with 4 bases separating them. Germline CDR1 and CDR2: SGHNT and YYREEE (reference sequence). CDR3 length: 12 amino acids. As to this clone: Its antigen is unknown.

The method was immunoSEQ multiplex PCR; TCRdb's version includes in-frame clones alone and lacks a portion of them. The sample has under 400,000 clones, roughly 93% seen once. This chain joins TRBV5-4 and TRBJ2-2; D gene ambiguous. Sequences were derived from peripheral blood, sampled roughly 5 months after surgery. The TCR originated in a boy in the first two years of life with tuberous sclerosis and intractable seizures. The CDR3 DNA is TGTGCCAGCAGCCAGGACACCGGGGAGCTGTTTTTT. It specifies CASSQDTGELFF.